A selection of T cell receptor beta chains follows, all from one sample in a study of control samples from healthy donors and cancer patients. Generated by immunoSEQ multiplex PCR, the TCRdb table keeps only in-frame clones and is missing some. This table has roughly 80,000 clones, around nine tenths appearing once. The sequencing input was blood. These receptors came from a man aged 50-59 years in good health. CDR3s include the opening cysteine and the closing phenylalanine or tryptophan. Fields, in order: clone size, J gene, V gene, D gene, CDR3 DNA, CDR3 protein. D genes are given only for firm matches. Clone size is not always given. Where it is, it says once, few, many or a class for expanded clones.

size: NA; J: TRBJ1-1; V: TRBV5-1; D: NA; DNA: TGCGCCAGCAGCTTGTATGGGGCGGGGAACACTGAAGCTTTCTTT; CDR3: CASSLYGAGNTEAFF
size: NA; J: TRBJ2-7; V: TRBV6-5; D: NA; DNA: TGTGCCAGCAGCCCAGGACAGCGATGGGAGCAGTACTTC; CDR3: CASSPGQRWEQYF
size: NA; J: TRBJ2-3; V: TRBV5-1; D: TRBD2; DNA: TGCGCCAGCAGCCCCAGGACTAGCGGGGTGGGCACAGATACGCAGTATTTT; CDR3: CASSPRTSGVGTDTQYF
size: NA; J: TRBJ1-2; V: TRBV3-1/TRBV3-2; D: NA; DNA: TGTGCCAGCAGCCAAGGGCCCGGCTACACCTTC; CDR3: CASSQGPGYTF
size: NA; J: TRBJ2-2; V: TRBV3-1/TRBV3-2; D: NA; DNA: TGTGCCAGCAGCCAAGTGCCCCAGGGGGGCACCGGGGAGCTGTTTTTT; CDR3: CASSQVPQGGTGELFF
size: NA; J: TRBJ2-2; V: TRBV7-6; D: TRBD2; DNA: TGTGCCAGCAGCACATTAGCGGGGGCGGGCACCGGGGAGCTGTTTTTT; CDR3: CASSTLAGAGTGELFF
size: NA; J: TRBJ1-1; V: TRBV15; D: NA; DNA: TGTGCCACCACTGTAGCGTTTATACAGGTTGAGGGACAGAACACTGAAGCTTTCTTT; CDR3: CATTVAFIQVEGQNTEAFF
size: once; J: TRBJ2-5; V: TRBV25-1; D: NA; DNA: TGTGCCAGCAGTGGAGGGGCGTGGGAGACCCAGTACTTC; CDR3: CASSGGAWETQYF
size: few; J: TRBJ1-1; V: TRBV11-3; D: NA; DNA: TGTGCCAGCGAGGCGGGGAACACTGAAGCTTTCTTT; CDR3: CASEAGNTEAFF
size: once; J: TRBJ2-3; V: TRBV7-7; D: TRBD2; DNA: TGTGCTAGCAGCTTAGCGGTTAGCGGGGGAGATACGCAGTATTTT; CDR3: CASSLAVSGGDTQYF
size: NA; J: TRBJ1-2; V: TRBV9; D: NA; DNA: TGTGCCAGTAGCGAGGGATCCGCCTATGGCTACACCTTC; CDR3: CASSEGSAYGYTF
size: NA; J: TRBJ2-3; V: TRBV2; D: TRBD2; DNA: TGTGCCAGCAGTGGGCTAGCGGGGGCAGATACGCAGTATTTT; CDR3: CASSGLAGADTQYF
size: NA; J: TRBJ2-7; V: TRBV5-1; D: TRBD1; DNA: TGCGCCAGCAATCCGGGACAGGGGTTTCCCTACGAGCAGTACTTC; CDR3: CASNPGQGFPYEQYF
size: NA; J: TRBJ2-2; V: TRBV7-2; D: TRBD2; DNA: TGTGCCAGCAGCCTTGGACTAGGGGCCACCGGGGAGCTGTTTTTT; CDR3: CASSLGLGATGELFF
size: NA; J: TRBJ2-2; V: TRBV5-5; D: NA; DNA: TGTGCCAGCAGCCCCGCTAGGGCAACCGGGGAGCTGTTTTTT; CDR3: CASSPARATGELFF
size: NA; J: TRBJ1-5; V: TRBV14; D: NA; DNA: TGTGCCAGCAGCCAAAAGCTCCCTTCACGGATAGGGCAGCCCCAGCATTTT; CDR3: CASSQKLPSRIGQPQHF
size: NA; J: TRBJ1-2; V: TRBV30; D: TRBD1; DNA: TGTGCCTGGAGTGCGACAGGGGGATTACGGGGCTACACCTTC; CDR3: CAWSATGGLRGYTF
size: NA; J: TRBJ2-5; V: TRBV7-2; D: TRBD1; DNA: TGTGCCAGCAGACCCCCCGGGACAGGGAATGGAGAGACCCAGTACTTC; CDR3: CASRPPGTGNGETQYF
size: NA; J: TRBJ1-6; V: TRBV11-2; D: NA; DNA: TGTGCCAGCAGCTTAACAACGGTTAATTCACCCCTCCACTTT; CDR3: CASSLTTVNSPLHF
size: NA; J: TRBJ2-7; V: TRBV5-1; D: NA; DNA: TGCGCCAGCAGCTCGGACCTCGATAGGGAGCAGTACTTC; CDR3: CASSSDLDREQYF
size: NA; J: TRBJ2-6; V: TRBV14; D: NA; DNA: TGTGCCAGCAGCCCCCTAGGGAGGGGGGCCAACGTCCTGACTTTC; CDR3: CASSPLGRGANVLTF
size: NA; J: TRBJ1-6; V: TRBV7-9; D: TRBD1; DNA: TGTGCCAGCAGCTTAGCGGGTGGGACAGGAGACAATTCACCCCTCCACTTT; CDR3: CASSLAGGTGDNSPLHF
size: once; J: TRBJ2-4; V: TRBV7-6; D: NA; DNA: TGTGCCAGCAGCTTAGGGGCAGGGAGCAAAAACATTCAGTACTTC; CDR3: CASSLGAGSKNIQYF
size: NA; J: TRBJ2-5; V: TRBV11-2; D: TRBD2; DNA: TGTGCCAGCAGCTTAGGGGTCGGGGGGGCGGAGACCCAGTACTTC; CDR3: CASSLGVGGAETQYF
size: NA; J: TRBJ1-3; V: TRBV5-1; D: TRBD1; DNA: TGCGCCAGCAGCGTGACAGGGATGGGCTCTGGAAACACCATATATTTT; CDR3: CASSVTGMGSGNTIYF
size: NA; J: TRBJ2-3; V: TRBV7-9; D: TRBD2; DNA: TGTGCCAGCAGCCCGCGGACTAGCGTAAACACAGATACGCAGTATTTT; CDR3: CASSPRTSVNTDTQYF
size: NA; J: TRBJ1-1; V: TRBV5-1; D: NA; DNA: TGCGCCAGCAGCGACCGGGTCTTTACTGAAGCTTTCTTT; CDR3: CASSDRVFTEAFF